This entry features one TCR beta chain sequence. Its antigen remains unidentified. The data were obtained in a study of cytomegalovirus exposure and HLA in healthy donors. For the study at large: Sequencing of about 179 million T cells in an earlier analysis found around 110 million unique TCR beta sequences. The study, taken as a whole, reports: It was approximately 170 TCR beta chains that were listed as cytomegalovirus-associated. As was reported, the HLA-A and HLA-B alleles of most subjects were accurately predicted from TCR beta sequences.

Trimming shortened V by 1 base and J by 3 bases, and 24 bases separated the two germline ends. CDR3 size: 19 residues. CDR1 is LNHNV and CDR2 is YYDKDF in the germline V gene (reference sequence). PCR primers comprised 60 Vbeta and 13 Jbeta primers. The repertoire was sequenced with immunoSEQ multiplex PCR; TCRdb's copy has only in-frame clones and lacks some. The sample consists of some 120,000 clones, 70% to 85% of them appearing once. The chain uses TRBV15 and TRBJ1-1; TRBD1 might be the D (5 bases). This receptor was obtained from a man aged 18 to 29 in good health and CMV-seronegative. Sequencing input: PBMCs. The CDR3 sequence is CATSRVKPRFVEGDTEAFF. The CDR3, as DNA: TGTGCCACCAGCAGAGTTAAACCAAGATTCGTTGAAGGGGACACTGAAGCTTTCTTT.